Presented here are 32 T cell receptor beta chains from one specimen sequenced in a study of T cell responses to AZD1222 COVID-19 vaccine. Sequenced by immunoSEQ multiplex PCR; TCRdb stores in-frame clones only, minus some. The repertoire includes fewer than 150,000 clones, 87% of them detected once, and 1.3% to 1.5% sits in the top ten. The sample consisted of peripheral blood, taken on day 0 of AZD1222 vaccination. The receptors originated from an adult in good health.

The rearrangement joins TRBV2 to TRBJ1-1, with 7 bases matching TRBD1. Per the germline V gene, CDR1 is SNHLY and CDR2 is FYNNEI. V lost 5 bases and J lost 0; bases outside the gene matches: 3. The CDR3 loop spans 14 amino acids. CDR3 protein: CASSNDRVNTEAFF. CDR3 nucleotide sequence: TGTGCCAGCAGTAACGACAGGGTGAACACTGAAGCTTTCTTT. The full variable domain, its missing parts supplied by reference TRBV2 and TRBJ1-1, is EPEVTQTPSHQVTQMGQEVILRCVPISNHLYFYWYRQILGQKVEFLVSFYNNEISEKSEIFDDQFSVERPDGSNFTLKIRSTKLEDSAMYFCASSNDRVNTEAFFGQGTRLTVV.

The rearrangement uses TRBV28 and TRBJ2-4; tentatively, D is TRBD1 or TRBD2 (5 bases each). This CDR3 has 11 residues. Germline CDR1 reads MDHEN; CDR2 reads SYDVKM. V lost 7 bases and J 5 bases, leaving 6 bases between the germline ends. This chain's CDR3 is CASMGENIQYF. In DNA, the CDR3 is TGTGCCAGCATGGGGGAAAACATTCAGTACTTC.

V usage is TRBV5-8 and J usage is TRBJ1-5; a possible D gene is TRBD1 (5 bases). The CDR3 covers 15 residues. V was pared by 2 bases and J by 2 bases, with 11 bases between. Germline V gene data show CDR1 as SGHTS and CDR2 as YDEGEE. In nucleotides, the CDR3 is TGTGCCAGCAGCTTAGGAGGGACCGGCAATCAGCCCCAGCATTTT. As protein: CASSLGGTGNQPQHF.

This clone was detected only a few times. This rearrangement joins TRBV13 to TRBJ2-7; 8 nucleotides match TRBD1. This CDR3 is 15 amino acids long. The V gene's germline CDR1 is PRHDT and CDR2 FYEKMQ (reference sequence). J gave up 6 bases and V 1 base, and 8 bases lay outside the gene matches. The CDR3 loop reads CASSLASAGGPEQYF. CDR3 nucleotides: TGTGCCAGCAGCTTAGCGAGCGCAGGGGGCCCCGAGCAGTACTTC.

This sequence joins TRBV28 and TRBJ2-5; D not certain. CDR3 size: 11 residues. Germline V gives CDR1 MDHEN, CDR2 SYDVKM. V lost 4 bases and J 0 bases, leaving 0 bases between the germline ends. In nucleotides, the CDR3 is TGTGCCAGCAGTTACCAAGAGACCCAGTACTTC. It codes for CASSYQETQYF.

The V and J genes are TRBV30 and TRBJ1-6; D is ambiguous. The V end lost 1 base, the J end lost 6 bases, and 7 bases lay between the germline ends. The V gene's germline CDR1 is GTSNPN and CDR2 SVGIG (reference sequence). The CDR3 loop spans 13 amino acids. CDR3 residues: CAWSARTNSPLHF. The CDR3 DNA reads TGTGCCTGGAGTGCCCGTACTAATTCACCCCTCCACTTT.

The chain couples TRBV23-1 to TRBJ2-7; D may be TRBD1 (6 bases). TRBV23-1 is identified as an open reading frame with a role that is uncertain. V was trimmed by 2 bases and J by 2 bases, leaving 7 bases between them. The CDR3 contains 13 residues. DNA of the CDR3: TGCGCCAGCAGTCAAAACAGGGCCTACGAGCAGTACTTC. It specifies CASSQNRAYEQYF.

This sequence joins TRBV12-3 or TRBV12-4 and TRBJ1-1; D uncertain. The CDR3 length is 12 residues. With 1 base removed from V and 5 bases from J, the gap between germline ends came to 5 bases. CDR3 in DNA: TGTGCCAGCAGTTTAGGACGGACTGAAGCTTTCTTT. The encoded protein is CASSLGRTEAFF.

The chain recombines TRBV5-4 with TRBJ2-3, with 11 positions matching TRBD1. In germline, CDR1 is SGHNT, CDR2 YYREEE (reference sequence). Germline trimming cut 2 bases from V and 3 bases from J; bases unmatched to any gene: 2. This CDR3 is built from 15 residues. Here the CDR3 DNA reads TGTGCCAGCAGCTTCGGGACAGGGGGGACAGATACGCAGTATTTT. Translating gives CASSFGTGGTDTQYF.

The chain combines TRBV14 with TRBJ1-1, with 11 bases lining up with TRBD1. CDR3 length: 18 amino acids. The germline CDR1 and CDR2 sequences are SGHDN and FVKESK. Losses at the gene ends were 0 bases for V and 1 base for J; bases not matched to a gene: 7. The chain's CDR3 is CASSQDDGQGAWNTEAFF. The CDR3 coding sequence is TGTGCCAGCAGCCAAGATGATGGACAGGGGGCTTGGAACACTGAAGCTTTCTTT.

The rearrangement uses TRBV29-1 and TRBJ1-5, with D tentatively TRBD1 (5 bases). CDR3 length equals 12 residues. CDR1 SQVTM and CDR2 ANQGSEA come from the germline V gene. Trimming stripped 7 bases from V and 5 bases from J, with 12 bases between. The CDR3 nucleotides read TGCAGCGCCCGGGACCGAGATCAGCCCCAGCATTTT. As protein: CSARDRDQPQHF.

The rearrangement links TRBV27 to TRBJ1-6; maybe TRBD1 (6 bases). This CDR3 has 15 residues. From germline, CDR1 is MNHEY and CDR2 SMNVEV (reference sequence). V lost 6 bases and J lost 4, with 13 bases in between. The CDR3 DNA sequence: TGTGCCAGCAGGGGATGGACAGAGTATAATTCACCCCTCCACTTT. Amino acid sequence: CASRGWTEYNSPLHF.

The chain employs TRBV28 and TRBJ2-5, with 7 bases identical to TRBD2. Germline loops: CDR1 MDHEN, CDR2 SYDVKM. Unmatched junction bases numbered 6, after V lost 2 bases and J lost 3 bases. The CDR3 totals 15 residues. The CDR3 protein is CASSLGSGGKETQYF. The CDR3 DNA follows: TGTGCCAGCAGTTTAGGCTCGGGGGGTAAAGAGACCCAGTACTTC.

This rearrangement joins TRBV12-3 or TRBV12-4 to TRBJ2-3; the D is unclear. CDR3 length: 12 residues. V lost 5 bases and J lost 5, with 8 bases in between. In DNA form, the CDR3 reads TGTGCCAGCAGTATCCCCCGAGATACGCAGTATTTT. Its protein product is CASSIPRDTQYF.

The chain joins TRBV9 to TRBJ1-2, with a possible D match to TRBD1 (6 bases). The length of the CDR3 is 12 residues. Germline V gene data show CDR1 as SGDLS and CDR2 as YYNGEE. V was clipped by 4 bases and J by 5 bases, with 9 bases between them. This CDR3 is CASSPQGYGYTF. CDR3 bases: TGTGCCAGCAGCCCCCAGGGGTATGGCTACACCTTC.

The chain employs TRBV7-2 and TRBJ2-5; D perhaps matches TRBD2 (5 bases). The CDR3 is 13 residues long. Per the germline V gene, CDR1 is SGHTA and CDR2 is FQGNSA. Trimming left V 4 bases short and J 10 bases short, with 16 bases between. The CDR3 nucleotides are TGTGCCAGCAGCTCCGAGGTGGGGAGCGACCAGTACTTC. Its protein is CASSSEVGSDQYF.

The chain has TRBV28 and TRBJ1-6, with a possible D match to TRBD1 (6 bases). The CDR3 is made up of 16 amino acids. The germline CDR1 and CDR2 sequences are MDHEN and SYDVKM. V gave up 5 bases and J gave up 7 bases, with 18 bases separating them. The CDR3 region has the DNA TGTGCCAGCAGTCACCTACAGGGCAGGGCCAATTCACCCCTCCACTTT. This codes for CASSHLQGRANSPLHF.

This clone showed up just a few times. This rearrangement joins TRBV29-1 to TRBJ1-1; 7 bases match TRBD1. This CDR3 contains 12 residues. Germline CDR1 SQVTM, CDR2 ANQGSEA. Losses at the gene ends were 7 bases for V and 9 bases for J; bases not matched to a gene: 11. CDR3 coding DNA: TGCAGCGCCTTGACGGGGACAGCGAAAGCTTTCTTT. This gives the protein CSALTGTAKAFF.

V and J are TRBV19 and TRBJ1-5, with a tentative D call TRBD1 (6 bases). Germline V gene data show CDR1 as LNHDA and CDR2 as SQIVND (reference sequence). Trimming shortened V by 1 base and J by 3 bases, and 10 bases separated the two germline ends. The CDR3 is 15 amino acids. The DNA of the CDR3 is TGTGCCAGTAGTATAGCACAGGGAATCAATCAGCCCCAGCATTTT. Translated, it gives CASSIAQGINQPQHF.

The chain combines TRBV28 with TRBJ1-1; D is unclear. From germline, CDR1 is MDHEN and CDR2 SYDVKM. V was clipped by 6 bases and J by 6 bases, with 11 bases between them. This CDR3 is 12 amino acids long. CDR3 sequence reads: CASRGLWAEAFF. In DNA form, the CDR3 reads TGTGCCAGCAGAGGCCTTTGGGCTGAAGCTTTCTTT.

This clone has just one count. This rearrangement joins TRBV3-1 (or the pseudogene TRBV3-2) to TRBJ2-7; possibly TRBD1 or TRBD2 for D (6 bases each). The CDR3 spans 17 residues. In germline, CDR1 is LGHDT, CDR2 YNNKEL (reference sequence). V lost 4 bases and J 3 bases, leaving 22 bases between the germline ends. The CDR3 is CASSPAPVTGDIYEQYF. Here the CDR3 DNA reads TGTGCCAGCAGCCCAGCCCCGGTTACGGGGGACATCTACGAGCAGTACTTC.

The rearrangement uses TRBV10-3 and TRBJ1-2; D gene ambiguous. CDR1 is ENHRY, CDR2 SYGVKD, per germline. CDR3 size: 13 residues. V shed 8 bases and J shed 8 bases, with 18 bases lying between them. CDR3 sequence: CAIGPPAGGGYTF. The DNA for the CDR3 is TGTGCCATCGGCCCCCCGGCAGGTGGGGGCTACACCTTC.

The CDR3 sequence is CASSITGGSGANVLTF. In DNA form, the CDR3 reads TGTGCCAGTAGTATTACAGGGGGCTCTGGGGCCAACGTCCTGACTTTC. The chain is built from TRBV19 and TRBJ2-6; TRBD1 matches 8 bases. The trim removed 3 bases at V and 0 bases at J, leaving 1 base unmatched. Germline V lookup: CDR1 LNHDA, CDR2 SQIVND (reference sequence). The CDR3 contains 16 residues.

The chain employs TRBV28 and TRBJ2-7; 8 bases line up with TRBD2. Germline V gene data show CDR1 as MDHEN and CDR2 as SYDVKM. V gave up 5 bases and J gave up 0 bases; unmatched junction bases: 3. This CDR3 region has 14 residues. The CDR3 coding sequence is TGTGCCAGCAGTACGGCGGGGGGCTCCTACGAGCAGTACTTC. Its translation is CASSTAGGSYEQYF.

The chain links TRBV4-2 to TRBJ1-4; D remains unclear. The V end lost 2 bases, the J end lost 8 bases, and 9 bases lay between the germline ends. From germline, CDR1 is LGHNA and CDR2 YNFKEQ. The CDR3 consists of 13 residues. The CDR3 region has the DNA TGTGCCAGCAGCCAACTGGTGGGCGAAAAACTGTTTTTT. Its translation is CASSQLVGEKLFF.

J is TRBJ1-1 and V is TRBV19; possible D gene TRBD1, 5 bases. Trimming took 2 bases from V and 4 from J, leaving 11 bases between them. This CDR3 region has 14 residues. Germline assignment: CDR1 LNHDA and CDR2 SQIVND (reference sequence). CDR3 bases: TGTGCCAGTAGTATACCCGGGGCCGGCACTGAAGCTTTCTTT. As protein: CASSIPGAGTEAFF. Combining the CDR3 with reference TRBV19 and TRBJ1-1 gives the whole variable domain DGGITQSPKYLFRKEGQNVTLSCEQNLNHDAMYWYRQDPGQGLRLIYYSQIVNDFQKGDIAEGYSVSREKKESFPLTVTSAQKNPTAFYLCASSIPGAGTEAFFGQGTRLTVV.

The chain employs TRBV3-1 (or the pseudogene TRBV3-2) and TRBJ1-4; TRBD1 matches at 7 bases. CDR3 length: 14 residues. Per germline, CDR1 LGHDT and CDR2 YNNKEL (reference sequence). Losses at the gene ends were 6 bases for V and 5 bases for J; bases not matched to a gene: 6. The CDR3 DNA reads as TGTGCCAGCAGGCACAGGGGTTTGAATGAAAAACTGTTTTTT. Encoded protein: CASRHRGLNEKLFF.

The genes are TRBV5-4 and TRBJ1-1; 7 bases map to TRBD1. CDR3 length: 14 residues. In germline, CDR1 is SGHNT, CDR2 YYREEE (reference sequence). The trim removed 3 bases at V and 6 bases at J, leaving 8 bases unmatched. Here the CDR3 reads CASSSRQGIAEAFF. CDR3 nucleotides: TGTGCCAGCAGCTCACGACAGGGAATTGCTGAAGCTTTCTTT. The full variable domain, with the rest looked up from reference TRBV5-4 and TRBJ1-1, is ETGVTQSPTHLIKTRGQQVTLRCSSQSGHNTVSWYQQALGQGPQFIFQYYREEENGRGNFPPRFSGLQFPNYSSELNVNALELDDSALYLCASSSRQGIAEAFFGQGTRLTVV.

The chain joins TRBV3-1 (or the pseudogene TRBV3-2) to TRBJ1-3, with D unresolved. The V gene's germline CDR1 is LGHDT and CDR2 YNNKEL (reference sequence). The CDR3 covers 14 residues. Trimming took 2 bases from V and 4 from J, leaving 9 bases between them. CDR3 sequence reads: CASSQWGDGNTIYF. Here the CDR3 DNA reads TGTGCCAGCAGCCAATGGGGAGACGGAAACACCATATATTTT.

The chain joins TRBV6-5 to TRBJ1-1, with TRBD1 matching over 9 bases. Losses at the gene ends were 4 bases for V and 2 bases for J; bases not matched to a gene: 8. Germline CDR1 and CDR2: MNHEY and SVGAGI. This CDR3 has 16 residues. The CDR3 spells CASSSGTGIINTEAFF. Here the CDR3 DNA reads TGTGCCAGCAGTTCCGGGACAGGGATAATCAACACTGAAGCTTTCTTT.

This chain connects TRBV6-1 to TRBJ1-2; no clear D. The V gene's germline CDR1 is MNHNS and CDR2 SASEGT. The germline V and J ends were trimmed by 4 bases and 2 bases, with 20 bases remaining between them. The CDR3 extends over 17 amino acids. The CDR3 DNA sequence: TGTGCCAGCAGTGCCAGGACGGGAACCGATGAAAACTATGGCTACACCTTC. It is translated as CASSARTGTDENYGYTF.

This chain uses TRBV19 with TRBJ1-1; D is unclear. Germline V gives CDR1 LNHDA, CDR2 SQIVND (reference sequence). The CDR3 totals 14 residues. Trimming shortened V by 6 bases and J by 3 bases, and 14 bases separated the two germline ends. The CDR3 region has the DNA TGTGCCAGTAGACTCCGGGGTCGGGACACTGAAGCTTTCTTT. Protein: CASRLRGRDTEAFF.